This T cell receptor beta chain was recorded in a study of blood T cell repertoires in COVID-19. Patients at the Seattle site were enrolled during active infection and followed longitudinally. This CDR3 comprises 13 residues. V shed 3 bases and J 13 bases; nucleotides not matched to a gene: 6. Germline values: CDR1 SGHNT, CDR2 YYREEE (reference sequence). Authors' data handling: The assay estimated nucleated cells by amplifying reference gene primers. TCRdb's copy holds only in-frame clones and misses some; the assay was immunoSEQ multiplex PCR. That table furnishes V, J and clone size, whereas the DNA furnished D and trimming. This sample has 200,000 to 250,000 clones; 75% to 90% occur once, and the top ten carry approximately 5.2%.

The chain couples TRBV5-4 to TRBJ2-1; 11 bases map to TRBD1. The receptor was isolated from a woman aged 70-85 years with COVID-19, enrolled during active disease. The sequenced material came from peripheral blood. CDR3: CASSSGQGATQFF. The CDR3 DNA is TGTGCCAGCAGCTCTGGACAGGGGGCGACTCAGTTCTTC.